This T cell receptor beta chain was retrieved from a study of vaccination effects on CD4 cells after COVID-19. Overall study: Antigen-specific CD4+ T cells were expanded (with viral peptide pools) by the ViraFEST assay ahead of sequencing.

Notes on the study in general: Long after vaccination, the clones induced by infection and by vaccine shrank markedly in size. Convalescents showed post-vaccine spike-reactive clones that were mainly new vaccine-induced clones.

Turning to this clone: Its antigen is not known.

Here immunoSEQ multiplex PCR was the method, and the copy in TCRdb shows in-frame clones only, minus some. The profile shows roughly 33,000 clones, about 75% of them singletons. When about ten days of culture had elapsed, CD4+ T cells were isolated. According to PCR results, the person was infected with SARS-CoV-2 between March and December 2020. Vaccine administered to participants consisted of two doses of either BNT162b2 or mRNA-1273. IL-2 medium supplanted half the medium on days 3 and 7. This receptor was taken from a human donor who had a prior SARS-CoV-2 infection. The sequences come from CD4+ T cells from PBMCs cultured without peptide, collected after COVID-19 vaccination.

The CDR3 here is CASSIPTGPSYGYTF. In DNA form, the CDR3 reads TGTGCCAGTAGTATCCCGACAGGGCCCTCCTATGGCTACACCTTC. The chain carries TRBV19 and TRBJ1-2, with 7 bases fitting TRBD1. This CDR3 is built from 15 residues. Looked up from germline, CDR1 is LNHDA and CDR2 is SQIVND (reference sequence). With V trimmed by 3 bases and J by 4 bases, 8 bases remained unmatched.